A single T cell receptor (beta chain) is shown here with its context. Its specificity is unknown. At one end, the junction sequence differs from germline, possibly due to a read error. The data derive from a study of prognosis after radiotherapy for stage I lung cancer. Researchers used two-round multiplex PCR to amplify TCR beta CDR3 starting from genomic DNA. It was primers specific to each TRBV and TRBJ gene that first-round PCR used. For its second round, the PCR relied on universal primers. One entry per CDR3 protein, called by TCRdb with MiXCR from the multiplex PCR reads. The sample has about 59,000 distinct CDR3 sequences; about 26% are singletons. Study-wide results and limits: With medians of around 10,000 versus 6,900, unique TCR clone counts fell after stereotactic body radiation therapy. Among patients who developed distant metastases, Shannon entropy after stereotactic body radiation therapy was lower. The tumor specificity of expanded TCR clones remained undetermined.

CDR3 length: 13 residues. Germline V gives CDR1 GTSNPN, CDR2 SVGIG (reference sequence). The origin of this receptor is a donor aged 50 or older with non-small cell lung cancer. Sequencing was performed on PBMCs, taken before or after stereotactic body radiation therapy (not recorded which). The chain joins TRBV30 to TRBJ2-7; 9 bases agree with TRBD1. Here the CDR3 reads CARSTGGKYEKYF. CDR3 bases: TGTGCCAGGAGCACAGGGGGCAAATACGAGAAGTACTTC. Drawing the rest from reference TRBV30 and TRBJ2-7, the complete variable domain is SQTIHQWPATLVQPVGSPLSLECTVEGTSNPNLYWYRQAAGRGLQLLFYSVGIGQISSEVPQNLSASRPQDRQFILSSKKLLLSDSGFYLCARSTGGKYEKYFGPGTRLTVT.